Listed below are T cell receptor beta chains from one sample, sequenced in a study of neurological immune-mediated disorders. Each CDR3 protein is one row after TCRdb ran MiXCR on the 5' RACE reads. Of some 53,000 distinct CDR3 sequences in the sample, roughly 15% were seen once. The source material was PBMCs. All receptors come from a man in his 60s in good health. The CDR3 runs from the conserved cysteine through the conserved F or W. Each record gives: D gene, J gene, V gene, clone size, CDR3 DNA, CDR3 protein. A D gene is named only where the DNA matches it firmly. Where a row states a size, it is once, few, many or the class of an expanded clone; other rows omit it.

>.|TRBJ2-1|TRBV9|many
TGTGCCAGCAGCGCGAATCTCCCGACATACAATGAGCAGTTCTTC
CASSANLPTYNEQFF
>.|TRBJ1-2|TRBV29-1|many
TGCAGCGTTGAGCGGCAGGGTCGGAGTAACTATGGCTACACCTTC
CSVERQGRSNYGYTF
>.|TRBJ2-5|TRBV7-9|many
TGTGCCAGCAGCTTGGCGGCACAGCGAATACAAGAGACCCAGTACTTC
CASSLAAQRIQETQYF
>TRBD2|TRBJ2-3|TRBV9|many
TGTGCCAGCAGCGCCGAGACTAGCGGGAGGTTCACAGATACGCAGTATTTT
CASSAETSGRFTDTQYF
>TRBD2|TRBJ2-1|TRBV28|many
TGTGCCAGCAGTCAACAAACTAGCGGCGATTTCAATGAGCAGTTCTTC
CASSQQTSGDFNEQFF
>TRBD1|TRBJ2-7|TRBV20-1|many
TGCAGTGCCAAGGCAGGGGGAGTTGCTACGTGGGAGCAGTACTTC
CSAKAGGVATWEQYF
>TRBD2|TRBJ2-1|TRBV4-2|many
TGTGCCAGCAGCCAAGACCCGACTAGCGGGAGCTACAATGAGCAGTTCTTC
CASSQDPTSGSYNEQFF
>TRBD2|TRBJ2-7|TRBV5-1|.
TGCGCCAGCAGCTTGGGTCTAGCGGGAGGCGAGCAGTACTTC
CASSLGLAGGEQYF
>.|TRBJ1-6|TRBV10-3|many
TGTGCCATCCAGGGTTCCTATAATTCACCCCTCCACTTT
CAIQGSYNSPLHF
>.|TRBJ1-5|TRBV20-1|many
TGCAGTGCTAGAGATGGGTCGCAGAAGGTATCGCCCCAGCATTTT
CSARDGSQKVSPQHF
>.|TRBJ2-1|TRBV29-1|many
TGCAGCGTTGCTCCCTACTCGGCGGGACCGAACAATGAGCAGTTCTTC
CSVAPYSAGPNNEQFF
>.|TRBJ2-1|TRBV20-1|medium-sized
TGCAGTGCTAGCCCCCCTAGTTACTATGAGCAGTTCTTC
CSASPPSYYEQFF
>.|TRBJ2-3|TRBV7-9|.
TGTGCCAGCAGCTTAGCTGGAGGGGGCCGGGCAGATACGCACTATTTT
CASSLAGGGRADTHYF
>TRBD2|TRBJ2-1|TRBV18|.
TGTGCCAGCTCAACACTTGGGGCTAGCGGGAGTAACAATGAGCAGTTCTTC
CASSTLGASGSNNEQFF
>.|TRBJ1-2|TRBV7-3|many
TGTGCCAGCAGCTTCCCTAGCGGGACAAACATTAACTATGGCTACACCTTC
CASSFPSGTNINYGYTF
>.|TRBJ2-3|TRBV7-3|many
TGTGCCAGCAGTCAATCGGGTCCAGATACGCAGTATTTT
CASSQSGPDTQYF
>.|TRBJ2-3|TRBV20-1|.
TGCAGTGCTAGAGATTGGGGGGAGGCCTTAAATACGCAGTATTTT
CSARDWGEALNTQYF
>TRBD1|TRBJ2-2|TRBV18|few
TGTGCCAGCTCACCGGGACAGGGGGCCGGGGAGCTGTTTTTT
CASSPGQGAGELFF
>.|TRBJ2-5|TRBV28|.
TGTGCCAGCAGTTTCCAAGCATACTTCTCCTACAATGAACAGTACTTC
CASSFQAYFSYNEQYF
>TRBD2|TRBJ2-2|TRBV28|many
TGTGCCAGCAGCCGACTAGCGGGCGGGGGGGGCACCGGGGAGCTGTTTTTT
CASSRLAGGGGTGELFF
>.|TRBJ2-5|TRBV5-6|many
TGTGCCAGCACTCTACTCGCTCAGGGGACCCAGTACTTC
CASTLLAQGTQYF
>.|TRBJ1-1|TRBV5-1|many
TGCGCCAGCAGCTACCTTGGGGACACTGAAGCTTTCTTT
CASSYLGDTEAFF
>TRBD1|TRBJ2-5|TRBV7-9|many
TGTGCCAGCAGCCCACTCGGACAGGGGGCAACGGAGACCCAGTACTTC
CASSPLGQGATETQYF
>.|TRBJ1-3|TRBV7-8|many
TGTGCCAGCACTCCATTCGCAGTCGGGAACACCATATATTTT
CASTPFAVGNTIYF
>.|TRBJ2-4|TRBV20-1|.
TGCAGTGCTCATAGCCGGAGTGACATTCAGTACTTC
CSAHSRSDIQYF
>TRBD2|TRBJ2-7|TRBV20-1|many
TGCAGTGGGACTAGCGGGATATGGCGCGAGCAGTACTTC
CSGTSGIWREQYF
>TRBD1|TRBJ2-7|TRBV20-1|many
TGCAGTGCTAGAGATCGGGACAGGGGCGCCTACGAGCAGTACTTC
CSARDRDRGAYEQYF
>.|TRBJ2-2|TRBV7-2|many
TGTGCCAGCAGCCCCATAGCGGCCCCGAACACCGGGGAGCTGTTTTTT
CASSPIAAPNTGELFF
>.|TRBJ2-5|TRBV29-1|many
TGCAGCGTTTGGGGTGACGGATTTCAAGAGACCCAGTACTTC
CSVWGDGFQETQYF
>TRBD1|TRBJ2-2|TRBV11-2|many
TGTGCCAGCAGCTTAGACGGGACAGGGACTCTCGGGGAGCTGTTTTTT
CASSLDGTGTLGELFF
>.|TRBJ2-5|TRBV19|.
TGTGCCAGTAGCCCGGGCTGGAGCTTAGAGACCCAGTACTTC
CASSPGWSLETQYF
>TRBD2|TRBJ2-3|TRBV20-1|many
TGCAGTGCCGAGACTAGCGGCACAGATACGCAGTATTTT
CSAETSGTDTQYF
>TRBD1|TRBJ1-2|TRBV6-6|many
TGTGCCAGCAGTTACTCGAAGGGACAGGGGATCTATGGCTACACCTTC
CASSYSKGQGIYGYTF
>.|TRBJ2-3|TRBV7-8|.
TGTGCCAGCAGCTTACTATGCTGGAGGCCAGATACGCAGTATTTT
CASSLLCWRPDTQYF
>.|TRBJ2-1|TRBV29-1|many
TGCAGCGTCGACCGTAACTCCTACAATGAGCAGTTCTTC
CSVDRNSYNEQFF